This TCR beta chain was captured in a study of cytomegalovirus exposure and HLA in healthy donors. Overall study results and limits: After further analysis at a later stage, 16,951 TCR beta sequences were associated with HLA alleles at 0.05 false discovery rate. A link between a missense DCLRE1C variant and TCR beta V- and J-gene trimming emerged from a later analysis. Presence/absence analysis assumed near-uniform sequencing depth across donors.

Concerning this clone: As yet, its antigen is unknown.

This CDR3 has 16 residues. Germline-derived CDR1 and CDR2 are SEHNR and FQNEAQ (reference sequence). Trimming took 1 base from V and 0 from J; bases not matched to a gene: 5. 60 Vbeta and 13 Jbeta primers were used in PCR. Libraries were prepared by immunoSEQ multiplex PCR; TCRdb keeps only in-frame clonotypes and omits some of them. The table shows hundreds of thousands of clones, with just under 85% occurring only once. The V and J genes are TRBV7-9 and TRBJ1-1; 7 bases match TRBD1. The TCR sequence derives from a middle-aged woman in good health and CMV-seronegative. Specimen: PBMCs. The CDR3 here is CASSLEQGNMNTEAFF. CDR3 nucleotides: TGTGCCAGCAGCTTAGAACAGGGGAACATGAACACTGAAGCTTTCTTT. The whole variable domain, filled in from reference TRBV7-9 and TRBJ1-1, reads DTGVSQNPRHKITKRGQNVTFRCDPISEHNRLYWYRQTLGQGPEFLTYFQNEAQLEKSRLLSDRFSAERPKGSFSTLEIQRTEQGDSAMYLCASSLEQGNMNTEAFFGQGTRLTVV.